The TCR beta chain described here comes from a study of cytomegalovirus exposure and HLA in healthy donors. Broader study findings: A later analysis found that most CMV-associated TCR beta chains appeared HLA-restricted. It was approximately 160 TCR beta chains that were listed as cytomegalovirus-associated.

With V trimmed by 4 bases and J by 0 bases, 4 bases remained unmatched. The length of the CDR3 is 16 residues. CDR1 LGHNT and CDR2 FRNRAP come from the germline V gene. In regard to this clone: Its specificity is not known.

Use of 60 Vbeta and 13 Jbeta primers characterized the PCR. Measured with immunoSEQ multiplex PCR; TCRdb has only the in-frame clones, and not every one. The sample consists of 160,000 or so clones, around 80% of them appearing once. This rearrangement joins TRBV12-5 to TRBJ2-1; 9 bases match TRBD1. Sequencing was carried out using PBMCs. This clonotype was obtained from a man younger than 35 in good health and CMV-seronegative. CDR3 in DNA: TGTGCTAGTGGTTCAGGGACAGGGAGCTCCTACAATGAGCAGTTCTTC. This translates into CASGSGTGSSYNEQFF.